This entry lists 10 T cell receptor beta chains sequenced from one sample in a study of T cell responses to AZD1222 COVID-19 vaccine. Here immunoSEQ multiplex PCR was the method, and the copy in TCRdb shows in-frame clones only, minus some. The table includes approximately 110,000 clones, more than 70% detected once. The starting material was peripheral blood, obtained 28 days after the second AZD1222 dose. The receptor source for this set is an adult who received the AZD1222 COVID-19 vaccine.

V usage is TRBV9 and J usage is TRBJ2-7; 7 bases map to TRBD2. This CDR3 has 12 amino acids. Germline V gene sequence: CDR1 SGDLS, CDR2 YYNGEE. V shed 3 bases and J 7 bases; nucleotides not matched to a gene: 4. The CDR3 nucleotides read TGTGCCAGCAGCGCTGGGGGAGGGGAGCAGTACTTC. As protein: CASSAGGGEQYF.

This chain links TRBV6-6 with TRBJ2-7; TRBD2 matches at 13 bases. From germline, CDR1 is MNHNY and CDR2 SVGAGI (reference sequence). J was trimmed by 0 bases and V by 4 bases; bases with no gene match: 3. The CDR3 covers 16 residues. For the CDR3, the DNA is TGTGCCAGCAGTTCGGGGACTAGCGGGACCTCCTACGAGCAGTACTTC. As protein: CASSSGTSGTSYEQYF.

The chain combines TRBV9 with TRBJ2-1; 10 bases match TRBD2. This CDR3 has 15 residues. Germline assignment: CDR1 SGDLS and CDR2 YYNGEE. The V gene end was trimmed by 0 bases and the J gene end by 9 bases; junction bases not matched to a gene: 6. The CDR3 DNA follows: TGTGCCAGCAGCGTAGTTCCTAGCGGGAGCTTTGAGCAGTTCTTC. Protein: CASSVVPSGSFEQFF. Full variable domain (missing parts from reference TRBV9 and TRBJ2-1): DSGVTQTPKHLITATGQRVTLRCSPRSGDLSVYWYQQSLDQGLQFLIQYYNGEERAKGNILERFSAQQFPDLHSELNLSSLELGDSALYFCASSVVPSGSFEQFFGPGTRLTVL.

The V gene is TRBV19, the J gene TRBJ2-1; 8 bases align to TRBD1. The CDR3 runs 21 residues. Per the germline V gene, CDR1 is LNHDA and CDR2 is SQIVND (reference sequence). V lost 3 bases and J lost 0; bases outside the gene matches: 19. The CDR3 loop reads CASSISGGRGLGVSSYNEQFF. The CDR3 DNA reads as TGTGCCAGTAGTATTTCCGGCGGCAGGGGGCTAGGGGTGAGCTCCTACAATGAGCAGTTCTTC.

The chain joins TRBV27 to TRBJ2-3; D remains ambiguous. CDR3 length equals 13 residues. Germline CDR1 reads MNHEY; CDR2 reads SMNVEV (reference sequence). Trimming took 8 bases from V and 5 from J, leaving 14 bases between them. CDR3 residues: CASGEILGDTQYF. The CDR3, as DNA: TGTGCCAGCGGGGAAATATTAGGAGATACGCAGTATTTT.

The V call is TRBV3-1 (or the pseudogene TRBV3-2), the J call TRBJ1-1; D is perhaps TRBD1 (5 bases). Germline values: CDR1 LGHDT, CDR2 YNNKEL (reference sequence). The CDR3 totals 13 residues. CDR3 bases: TGTGTTCCCGGGGGGAGGTCGAACACTGAAGCTTTCTTT. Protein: CVPGGRSNTEAFF.

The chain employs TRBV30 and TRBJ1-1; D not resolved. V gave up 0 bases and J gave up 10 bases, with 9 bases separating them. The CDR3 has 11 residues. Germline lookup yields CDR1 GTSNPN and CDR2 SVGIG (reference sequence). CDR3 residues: CAWSVFRAAFF. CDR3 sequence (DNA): TGTGCCTGGAGTGTATTTAGGGCAGCTTTCTTT.

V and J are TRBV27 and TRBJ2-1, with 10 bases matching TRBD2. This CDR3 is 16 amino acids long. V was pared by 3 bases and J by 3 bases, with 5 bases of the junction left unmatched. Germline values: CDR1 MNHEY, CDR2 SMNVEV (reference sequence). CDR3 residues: CASSFSTSGLYNEQFF. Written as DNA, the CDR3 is TGTGCCAGCAGTTTTTCGACTAGCGGGCTCTACAATGAGCAGTTCTTC.

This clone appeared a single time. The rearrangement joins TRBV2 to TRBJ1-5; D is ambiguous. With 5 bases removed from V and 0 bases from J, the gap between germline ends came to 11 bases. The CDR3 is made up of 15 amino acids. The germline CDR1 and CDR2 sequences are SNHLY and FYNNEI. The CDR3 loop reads CASSPDGFSNQPQHF. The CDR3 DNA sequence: TGTGCCAGCAGTCCTGACGGGTTTAGCAATCAGCCCCAGCATTTT.

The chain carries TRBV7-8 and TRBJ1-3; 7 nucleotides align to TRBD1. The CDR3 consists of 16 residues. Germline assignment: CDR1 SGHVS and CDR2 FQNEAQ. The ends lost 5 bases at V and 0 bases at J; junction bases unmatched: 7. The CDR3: CASSPRGSNSGNTIYF. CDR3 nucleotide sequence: TGTGCCAGCAGCCCCAGGGGGTCGAACTCTGGAAACACCATATATTTT.